These T cell receptor beta chains were read from a single sample in a study of identifying expanded T cells in peripheral blood. Sequenced by immunoSEQ multiplex PCR; TCRdb stores in-frame clones only, minus some. The sample gives about 110,000 clones, about 88% of which show up once; about 8.6% is in the top ten. Sequenced input: blood. Receptor source: a person between 18 and 75 years old in good health. CDR3s include the opening cysteine and the closing phenylalanine or tryptophan. A D gene is named only where the DNA matches it firmly. Clone size is given for some rows only: seen once, a few or many times, or a class if the clone is expanded.

TRBJ2-1 TRBV5-6 TRBD2 - CASSFGQGRTSGRNEQFF TGTGCCAGCAGCTTTGGGCAGGGAAGGACTAGCGGGAGAAATGAGCAGTTCTTC
TRBJ1-5 TRBV18 - - CASTRRGNQPQHF TGTGCCAGCACCCGGCGCGGGAATCAGCCCCAGCATTTT
TRBJ1-1 TRBV19 - - CASSIQTHTEAFF TGTGCCAGTAGTATTCAGACCCACACTGAAGCTTTCTTT
TRBJ2-1 TRBV10-3 TRBD2 - CAISAWGRVSGNEQFF TGTGCCATCAGTGCCTGGGGTAGAGTTAGCGGGAATGAGCAGTTCTTC
TRBJ1-6 TRBV27 - - CASSLGNRNSPLHF TGTGCCAGCAGTTTGGGAAATAGGAATTCACCCCTCCACTTT
TRBJ1-1 TRBV7-9 - - CAMDGAGTEAFF TGTGCCATGGACGGGGCGGGGACTGAAGCTTTCTTT
TRBJ1-2 TRBV13 TRBD1 - CASSGWLGQGVNYGYTF TGTGCCAGCAGTGGGTGGTTGGGACAGGGCGTTAACTATGGCTACACCTTC
TRBJ2-3 TRBV6-1 - few CASSEGGGDTQYF TGTGCCAGCAGTGAGGGGGGAGGAGATACGCAGTATTTT
TRBJ1-2 TRBV2 - - CASLRGGANYGYTF TGTGCCAGCTTGCGGGGCGGGGCTAACTATGGCTACACCTTC
TRBJ1-1 TRBV7-2 - - CASHQGPGNTEAFF TGTGCCAGTCACCAGGGGCCAGGGAACACTGAAGCTTTCTTT
TRBJ1-2 TRBV11-2 - - CASSKDMGFGYTF TGTGCCAGCAGCAAGGACATGGGGTTTGGCTACACCTTC
TRBJ1-2 TRBV29-1 TRBD1 - CSVVSAGTGYGYTF TGCAGCGTTGTTTCTGCCGGGACAGGCTATGGCTACACCTTC
TRBJ1-1 TRBV6-1 - - CASSEAVVWEAFF TGTGCCAGCAGTGAAGCGGTCGTGTGGGAAGCTTTCTTT
TRBJ2-6 TRBV5-1 - - CASSMSSSPVLTF TGCGCCAGCAGCATGAGCTCTAGCCCCGTCCTGACTTTC
TRBJ2-5 TRBV7-8 - - CASSHRRSREQYF TGTGCCAGCAGCCATCGCAGGTCGAGAGAGCAGTACTTC
TRBJ2-5 TRBV25-1 TRBD1 - CASTNIRGSVETQYF TGTGCCAGCACTAACATCAGGGGGTCCGTGGAGACCCAGTACTTC
TRBJ2-7 TRBV6-5 TRBD2 - CASSNQREGQIEQYF TGTGCCAGCAGTAACCAGCGGGAGGGCCAAATCGAGCAGTACTTC
TRBJ2-1 TRBV28 - - CASSPGGSYNEQFF TGTGCCAGCTCACCTGGGGGCTCCTACAATGAGCAGTTCTTC
TRBJ1-1 TRBV7-3 TRBD1 - CASSRQGNTEAFF TGTGCCAGCAGCCGACAGGGGAACACTGAAGCTTTCTTT
TRBJ1-4 TRBV28 TRBD1 - CASRGRDSRFEKLFF TGTGCCAGCAGAGGACGGGACAGCCGCTTTGAAAAACTGTTTTTT
TRBJ1-5 TRBV2 - - CASRRDTNQPQHF TGTGCCAGCAGGAGGGACACCAATCAGCCCCAGCATTTT
TRBJ2-3 TRBV27 - once CASSPATGGFTDTQYF TGTGCCAGCAGCCCCGCGACAGGAGGCTTCACAGATACGCAGTATTTT
TRBJ1-1 TRBV29-1 - - CSVEGAGIVKAFF TGCAGCGTTGAAGGGGCAGGGATAGTGAAAGCTTTCTTT
TRBJ1-1 TRBV9 - - CASSAGQTRTEAFF TGTGCCAGCAGCGCGGGACAAACTAGGACTGAAGCTTTCTTT
TRBJ2-7 TRBV7-3 TRBD1 - CASSPRQGYEQYF TGTGCCAGCAGCCCGAGACAGGGCTACGAGCAGTACTTC
TRBJ2-1 TRBV7-9 TRBD1 - CASSLGTGPYNEQFF TGTGCCAGCAGCTTAGGGACAGGTCCTTACAATGAGCAGTTCTTC
TRBJ1-5 TRBV21-1 - once CASSPGGRRRGGQPQHF TGTGCCAGCAGTCCTGGGGGAAGGAGGAGGGGAGGTCAGCCCCAGCATTTT
TRBJ1-1 TRBV7-9 - - CASSLVNALNTEAFF TGTGCCAGCAGCTTAGTCAACGCACTGAACACTGAAGCTTTCTTT
TRBJ2-2 TRBV5-8 - - CASRKAWVATGELFF TGTGCCAGCAGGAAGGCCTGGGTCGCAACCGGGGAGCTGTTTTTT